These 30 T cell receptor beta chains originate from one sample sequenced in a study of blood T cells in healthy people across ages. A second roughly 7 to 12 cycle PCR used barcoded and J-beta primers. One entry per CDR3 protein results from TCRdb running MiXCR on the 5' RACE reads. The sample holds approximately 770,000 distinct CDR3 sequences, 55% to 70% seen once. Material for sequencing was blood. These receptors all come from a man aged 25 to 40 in good health.

This chain joins TRBV24-1 and TRBJ2-2; 9 bases map to TRBD1. V was clipped by 9 bases and J by 0 bases; unmatched bases: 1. Germline-derived CDR1 and CDR2 are KGHDR and SFDVKD. This CDR3 is 14 amino acids long. The CDR3 loop reads CATGTGTNTGELFF. In DNA form, the CDR3 reads TGTGCCACCGGGACAGGGACGAACACCGGGGAGCTGTTTTTT.

V usage is TRBV11-3 and J usage is TRBJ2-5; a possible D gene is TRBD2 (6 bases). The CDR3 has 13 residues. CDR1 and CDR2 (germline): SGHNT, YENEEA. The V gene lost 4 bases and the J gene lost 13 bases, with 19 bases spanning the gap. The CDR3 spells CASSSGTSVNPYF. The CDR3 DNA follows: TGTGCCAGCAGCTCTGGGACTTCCGTTAATCCGTACTTC.

This chain links TRBV6-5 with TRBJ1-1; 7 bases align to TRBD1. The CDR3 runs to 14 residues. Germline V lookup: CDR1 MNHEY, CDR2 SVGAGI. The ends lost 2 bases at V and 9 bases at J; junction bases unmatched: 9. The chain's CDR3 is CASSYTKGQTKAFF. The CDR3 DNA reads as TGTGCCAGCAGTTACACTAAGGGACAGACGAAAGCTTTCTTT.

The chain is built from TRBV20-1 and TRBJ1-6; 10 positions match TRBD1. After removal of 1 base from V and 5 bases from J, the junction contained 8 bases not matched to a gene. The CDR3 is made up of 17 amino acids. Germline assignment: CDR1 DFQATT and CDR2 SNEGSKA (reference sequence). The CDR3 sequence: CSARVFKGQGHNSPLHF. The CDR3 region has the DNA TGCAGTGCTAGAGTTTTTAAGGGACAGGGGCATAATTCACCCCTCCACTTT.

This clonotype was counted only a few times. V is TRBV7-2 and J is TRBJ2-1, with D possibly being TRBD2 (6 bases). This CDR3 is 14 amino acids long. V was pared by 8 bases and J by 2 bases, with 13 bases between. From germline, CDR1 is SGHTA and CDR2 FQGNSA. Written as DNA, the CDR3 is TGTGCCAGCGGTAGCGGTGCTGCCTACAATGAGCAGTTCTTC. Protein sequence: CASGSGAAYNEQFF.

This clonotype was counted once. This chain uses TRBV21-1 with TRBJ2-1. The DNA end is more similar to TRBJ2-7, so the J call may be wrong. TRBV21-1 represents a pseudogene. This CDR3 region has 15 residues. The CDR3 loop reads CASRAEILVYNEQYF. In nucleotides, the CDR3 is TGTGCCAGCAGGGCAGAAATCCTCGTCTACAATGAGCAGTACTTC.

The chain joins TRBV6-5 to TRBJ1-2, with 7 bases fitting TRBD1. CDR3 length: 15 residues. J lost 6 bases, V lost 6 bases, and 13 bases had no gene match. Germline V gene data show CDR1 as MNHEY and CDR2 as SVGAGI. CDR3: CASSPNPRGRDGYTF. As DNA, the CDR3 is TGTGCCAGCAGCCCCAATCCCAGGGGGAGAGATGGCTACACCTTC.

The V and J genes are TRBV12-3 or TRBV12-4 and TRBJ2-3; D is ambiguous. CDR3 length equals 15 residues. With 7 bases removed from V and 2 bases from J, the gap between germline ends came to 16 bases. DNA of the CDR3: TGTGCCAGCACCACCCAGGCCCGCCCCACAGATACGCAGTATTTT. It yields the protein CASTTQARPTDTQYF.

The chain uses TRBV29-1 and TRBJ2-4; the match to TRBD2 covers 7 bases. The J call is uncertain, as TRBJ2-5 better fits the DNA end. Germline V gene sequence: CDR1 SQVTM, CDR2 ANQGSEA. There are 12 residues in the CDR3. The CDR3 region has the DNA TGCAGCGTGGAGACTAGCAGGGAGACCCAGTACTTC. The encoded protein is CSVETSRETQYF.

The chain uses TRBV10-3 and TRBJ2-7; D is uncertain. Germline V gene sequence: CDR1 ENHRY, CDR2 SYGVKD. The CDR3 runs 13 residues. The V gene lost 6 bases and the J gene lost 7 bases, with 16 bases spanning the gap. As DNA, the CDR3 is TGTGCCATCAGCGAGCCTACCTACAATGAGCAGTACTTC. It yields the protein CAISEPTYNEQYF.

The sample holds one count of this clonotype. The rearrangement uses TRBV9 and TRBJ1-5; D gene ambiguous. Germline CDR1 is SGDLS and CDR2 is YYNGEE. V was cut by 5 bases and J by 2 bases, with 11 bases left in between. This CDR3 has 14 amino acids. The CDR3 is CASSGDDGNQPQHF. CDR3 DNA: TGTGCCAGCAGTGGAGATGACGGCAATCAGCCCCAGCATTTT.

The chain combines TRBV3-1 with TRBJ2-1; the match to TRBD2 covers 9 bases. V was clipped by 1 base and J by 8 bases; unmatched bases: 18. Germline V gene data show CDR1 as LGHDT and CDR2 as YNNKEL (reference sequence). This CDR3 region has 19 residues. The DNA for the CDR3 is TGTGCCAGCAGCCAAGTGTCTCCTTTAGGCGGGGGGGCTCGGGATGAGCAGTTCTTC. The encoded protein is CASSQVSPLGGGARDEQFF.

This clonotype was seen more than once but under ten times. The chain joins TRBV6-2 or TRBV6-3 to TRBJ2-2, with D tentatively TRBD2 (6 bases). The CDR3 sequence is 15 residues long. Germline V gene data show CDR1 as MNHEY and CDR2 as SVGEGT. With 11 bases removed from V and 4 bases from J, the gap between germline ends came to 20 bases. CDR3 coding DNA: TGTGCCTCCCTATGGGGAGGAATTGGCACCGGGGAGCTGTTTTTT. Amino acids: CASLWGGIGTGELFF.

The chain recombines TRBV20-1 with TRBJ1-1; D perhaps matches TRBD1 (5 bases). CDR1 DFQATT and CDR2 SNEGSKA come from the germline V gene (reference sequence). V gave up 0 bases and J gave up 9 bases, with 8 bases separating them. The CDR3 totals 11 residues. CDR3 sequence: CSARDWDQAFF. The DNA of the CDR3 is TGCAGTGCTAGAGATTGGGACCAAGCTTTCTTT.

This sequence joins TRBV6-2 or TRBV6-3 and TRBJ2-1; 7 positions agree with TRBD2. Germline assignment: CDR1 MNHEY and CDR2 SVGEGT. CDR3 length: 17 residues. J lost 7 bases, V lost 0 bases, and 12 bases had no gene match. As DNA, the CDR3 is TGTGCCAGCAGTTACTCGACTGCGGGGAGGGCCCTTAATGAGCAGTTCTTC. Translated, it gives CASSYSTAGRALNEQFF.

This chain links TRBV14 with TRBJ2-1; no firm D call. CDR1 is SGHDN and CDR2 is FVKESK in the germline V gene. This CDR3 has 13 residues. The germline V and J ends were trimmed by 3 bases and 7 bases, with 10 bases remaining between them. The CDR3 DNA sequence: TGTGCCAGCAGCCATTTAAGGAAGAATGAGCAGTTCTTC. Amino acids: CASSHLRKNEQFF.

The chain couples TRBV25-1 to TRBJ2-3, with TRBD2 matching over 9 bases. The germline CDR1 and CDR2 sequences are MGHDK and SYGVNS. The CDR3 loop spans 17 amino acids. V shed 2 bases and J 4 bases; nucleotides not matched to a gene: 10. The CDR3 coding sequence is TGTGCCAGCAGTGAACGACGGGGCGGGGGGGGCGCAGATACGCAGTATTTT. This translates into CASSERRGGGGADTQYF.

This clonotype turned up a few times. V usage is TRBV10-3 and J usage is TRBJ2-5, with 11 bases lining up with TRBD2. The V gene end was trimmed by 6 bases and the J gene end by 5 bases; junction bases not matched to a gene: 5. Germline CDR1 and CDR2: ENHRY and SYGVKD. The CDR3 contains 14 residues. Here the CDR3 DNA reads TGTGCCATCAGGGGGACTAGCGGAGGGGAGACCCAGTACTTC. As protein: CAIRGTSGGETQYF.

CDR3 DNA: TGCGCCAGCGGAGTCAGTAATCATGGCGGCACTGAAGCTTTCTTT. This gives the protein CASGVSNHGGTEAFF. V is TRBV5-1 and J is TRBJ1-1; D remains ambiguous. CDR1 is SGHRS and CDR2 is YFSETQ in the germline V gene. V dropped 7 bases and J dropped 4 bases, with 20 bases sitting between them. This CDR3 is built from 15 residues.

This chain connects TRBV7-8 to TRBJ2-2; D is uncertain. Trimming pared 6 bases from V and 10 bases from J, leaving 9 bases between. CDR1 is SGHVS, CDR2 FQNEAQ, per germline. The CDR3 consists of 11 residues. This CDR3 is CASRVSEELFF. The CDR3 region has the DNA TGTGCCAGCAGAGTTTCGGAGGAGCTGTTTTTT.

The genes are TRBV6-5 and TRBJ2-3, with D possibly TRBD2 on 5 matching bases. CDR1 is MNHEY and CDR2 is SVGAGI in the germline V gene. Trimming left V 9 bases short and J 5 bases short, with 9 bases between. CDR3 length: 11 amino acids. The chain's CDR3 is CASRGRDTQYF. The CDR3 DNA reads as TGTGCCAGTAGAGGGAGAGATACGCAGTATTTT.

This clonotype has a count of ten or more. The chain uses TRBV27 and TRBJ2-5; D possibly uses TRBD1 or TRBD2 (5 bases each). CDR3 length: 14 amino acids. The germline V gene has CDR1 MNHEY and CDR2 SMNVEV (reference sequence). Trimming took 4 bases from V and 11 from J, leaving 20 bases between them. The CDR3 region is CASSSRAGLGEQYF. CDR3 nucleotides: TGTGCCAGCAGTTCGAGGGCAGGGTTGGGGGAGCAGTACTTC.

The J gene is TRBJ1-2, the V gene TRBV12-3 or TRBV12-4, with D possibly being TRBD1 (5 bases). Trimming took off 3 bases at V and 6 bases at J, with 17 bases between the two ends. The CDR3 runs 15 residues. Written as DNA, the CDR3 is TGTGCCAGCAGTTTTATCGGGGTGGGGGGTCATGGCTACACCTTC. This sequence encodes CASSFIGVGGHGYTF.

This chain connects TRBV7-9 to TRBJ2-1; possibly TRBD1 for D (5 bases). CDR1 is SEHNR and CDR2 is FQNEAQ in the germline V gene (reference sequence). Trimming left V 4 bases short and J 0 bases short, with 10 bases between. The CDR3 runs 15 residues. The CDR3: CASSWRQSSYNEQFF. CDR3 sequence (DNA): TGTGCCAGCAGCTGGCGACAGAGCTCCTACAATGAGCAGTTCTTC.

The CDR3 is CASTLDRVGGKLFF. The CDR3 nucleotides read TGTGCCAGCACTCTTGACAGGGTGGGGGGAAAACTGTTTTTT. This rearrangement joins TRBV28 to TRBJ1-4; 7 nucleotides match TRBD1. The CDR3 spans 14 residues. V lost 7 bases to trimming and J lost 10 bases; unmatched junction nucleotides: 12. Germline CDR1 MDHEN, CDR2 SYDVKM.

The chain joins TRBV11-2 to TRBJ1-2; TRBD1 matches 8 bases. The CDR3 runs to 17 residues. J lost 4 bases, V lost 1 base, and 11 bases had no gene match. The germline CDR1 and CDR2 sequences are SGHAT and FQNNGV. The CDR3 loop is CASSLGARGPFLYGYTF. CDR3 DNA: TGTGCCAGCAGCTTAGGCGCCAGGGGGCCCTTCCTCTATGGCTACACCTTC. The full variable domain, rest sourced from reference TRBV11-2 and TRBJ1-2, is EAGVAQSPRYKIIEKRQSVAFWCNPISGHATLYWYQQILGQGPKLLIQFQNNGVVDDSQLPKDRFSAERLKGVDSTLKIQPAKLEDSAVYLCASSLGARGPFLYGYTFGSGTRLTVV.

Remarks on this clonotype: Relative to the germline gene, one junction end is altered; a read error may explain this. J is TRBJ2-5 and V is TRBV6-2 or TRBV6-3; a possible D gene is TRBD1 (5 bases). Germline V gene sequence: CDR1 MNHEY, CDR2 SVGEGT. The CDR3 consists of 13 residues. DNA for the CDR3: TGTGCCAGCATGCCCAGGGAAGAAGAGATCCAGTACTTC. This sequence encodes CASMPREEEIQYF.

This clonotype came up a few times. The J gene is TRBJ1-2, the V gene TRBV6-5; D unclear. The CDR3 extends over 15 amino acids. Trimming pared 2 bases from V and 6 bases from J, leaving 16 bases between. Germline lookup yields CDR1 MNHEY and CDR2 SVGAGI. As DNA, the CDR3 is TGTGCCAGCAGTTACGCCCTAACACTAGAGAATGGCTACACCTTC. Translated: CASSYALTLENGYTF.

This sequence joins TRBV20-1 and TRBJ2-1, with D perhaps being TRBD1 or TRBD2 (5 bases each). The germline V gene has CDR1 DFQATT and CDR2 SNEGSKA (reference sequence). The CDR3 spans 15 residues. V was clipped by 5 bases and J by 4 bases, with 18 bases between them. The CDR3 is CSAPQPGRSYNEQFF. In DNA, the CDR3 is TGCAGTGCTCCTCAACCGGGACGATCATACAATGAGCAGTTCTTC.

V usage is TRBV4-2 and J usage is TRBJ2-3; no clear D. CDR3 length: 15 residues. V was shortened by 0 bases and J by 4 bases, with 11 bases between the two germline ends. In germline, CDR1 is LGHNA, CDR2 YNFKEQ. The chain's CDR3 is CASSQEQRTADTQYF. In nucleotides, the CDR3 is TGTGCCAGCAGCCAAGAGCAGAGGACGGCAGATACGCAGTATTTT.